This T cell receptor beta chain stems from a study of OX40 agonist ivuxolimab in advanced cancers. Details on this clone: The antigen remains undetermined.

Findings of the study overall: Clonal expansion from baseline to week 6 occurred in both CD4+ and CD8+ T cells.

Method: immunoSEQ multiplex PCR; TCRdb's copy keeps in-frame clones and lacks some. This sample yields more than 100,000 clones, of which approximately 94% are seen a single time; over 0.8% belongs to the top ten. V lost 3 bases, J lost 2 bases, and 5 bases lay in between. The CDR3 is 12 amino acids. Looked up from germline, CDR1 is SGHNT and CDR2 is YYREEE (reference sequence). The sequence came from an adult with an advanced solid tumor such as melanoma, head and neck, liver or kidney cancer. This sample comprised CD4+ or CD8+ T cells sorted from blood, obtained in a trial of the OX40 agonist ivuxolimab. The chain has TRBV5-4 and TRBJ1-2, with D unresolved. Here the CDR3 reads CASSWENYGYTF. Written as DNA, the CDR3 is TGTGCCAGCAGCTGGGAGAACTATGGCTACACCTTC.